The 27 T cell receptor beta chains below come from one sample, sequenced in a study of identical twins. TCRdb used MiXCR to reprocess the 5' RACE reads, holding one entry per CDR3 protein. The sample yields 640,000 or so distinct CDR3 sequences, less than 7% seen once. Sequencing used naive T cells sorted from blood. These receptor sequences come from a man aged 18 to 35 in good health.

This clonotype was seen at least ten times. The V call is TRBV6-2 or TRBV6-3, the J call TRBJ2-1; TRBD2 matches 7 bases. The V gene end was trimmed by 2 bases and the J gene end by 1 base; junction bases not matched to a gene: 5. Germline CDR1 is MNHEY and CDR2 is SVGEGT. The CDR3 sequence is 16 residues long. CDR3 sequence reads: CASSYPSGASYNEQFF. CDR3 sequence (DNA): TGTGCCAGCAGTTACCCGAGCGGGGCTTCCTACAATGAGCAGTTCTTC.

This clonotype was detected a few times. The V gene is TRBV5-1, the J gene TRBJ2-6, with D tentatively TRBD2 (5 bases). CDR1 SGHRS and CDR2 YFSETQ come from the germline V gene. This CDR3 region has 15 residues. Between the trimmed V and J ends, which lost 4 bases and 1 base, there was a span of 9 bases. The CDR3 sequence: CASSEAGSGANVLTF. The CDR3 DNA is TGCGCCAGCAGCGAGGCGGGTTCTGGGGCCAACGTCCTGACTTTC.

The table lists this clonotype with many counts. V and J are TRBV20-1 and TRBJ2-5; 7 bases agree with TRBD1. The CDR3 sequence is 14 residues long. V was pared by 1 base and J by 5 bases, with 7 bases of the junction left unmatched. Looked up from germline, CDR1 is DFQATT and CDR2 is SNEGSKA (reference sequence). This CDR3 is CSARAPDRRETQYF. CDR3 nucleotides: TGCAGTGCTAGAGCTCCGGACAGGCGGGAGACCCAGTACTTC.

This clonotype came up many times. The rearrangement uses TRBV6-5 and TRBJ2-5, with TRBD1 as a possible D gene (6 bases). Trimming took off 4 bases at V and 5 bases at J, with 11 bases between the two ends. CDR1 MNHEY and CDR2 SVGAGI come from the germline V gene. This CDR3 spans 13 amino acids. CDR3 nucleotide sequence: TGTGCCAGCAGTTCGTCAGGGGTCGAGACCCAGTACTTC. Encoded protein: CASSSSGVETQYF.

The rearrangement uses TRBV10-3 and TRBJ1-2; D might be TRBD1 (5 bases). The CDR3 is made up of 12 amino acids. Trimming left V 11 bases short and J 0 bases short, with 10 bases between. Germline V gives CDR1 ENHRY, CDR2 SYGVKD. The chain's CDR3 is CAFQGANYGYTF. CDR3 in DNA: TGTGCCTTCCAGGGTGCTAACTATGGCTACACCTTC.

Worth noting for this clonotype: A much more abundant neighbour one base away suggests this may be a read error. The chain links TRBV24-1 to TRBJ2-1; 8 bases line up with TRBD2. The CDR3 runs 16 residues. CDR1 is KGHDR, CDR2 SFDVKD, per germline. CDR3 loop: CATSDLGRAGDNEQLF. CDR3 bases: TGTGCCACCAGTGACCTTGGTAGAGCGGGAGACAATGAGCAGTTGTTC.

Ten or more counts support this clonotype. CDR3 DNA: TGCAGCGCAAAACACAGACTAGCGGGAGAGGGAAGCAATGAGCAGTTCTTC. Its translation is CSAKHRLAGEGSNEQFF. The V call is TRBV29-1, the J call TRBJ2-1; TRBD2 agrees at 12 bases. With 7 bases clipped from V and 6 bases from J, the junction kept 16 bases outside the gene matches. CDR1 is SQVTM and CDR2 is ANQGSEA in the germline V gene. There are 17 residues in the CDR3.

This chain uses TRBV7-9 with TRBJ2-7; D possibly corresponds to TRBD2 (6 bases). Germline CDR1 and CDR2: SEHNR and FQNEAQ (reference sequence). Trimming removed 5 bases at V and 0 bases at J, with 17 bases between. This CDR3 is built from 16 residues. CDR3 in DNA: TGTGCCAGCAGCCCGATAGGGCGGGAACACTCCTACGAGCAGTACTTC. Translation gives CASSPIGREHSYEQYF. Complete variable domain (other parts from reference TRBV7-9 and TRBJ2-7): DTGVSQNPRHKITKRGQNVTFRCDPISEHNRLYWYRQTLGQGPEFLTYFQNEAQLEKSRLLSDRFSAERPKGSFSTLEIQRTEQGDSAMYLCASSPIGREHSYEQYFGPGTRLTVT.

The chain has TRBV7-9 and TRBJ2-7; D not certain. The CDR3 loop spans 16 amino acids. The germline V gene has CDR1 SEHNR and CDR2 FQNEAQ (reference sequence). With 5 bases removed from V and 3 bases from J, the gap between germline ends came to 20 bases. CDR3 sequence reads: CASSPHGSQKNYEQYF. CDR3 sequence (DNA): TGTGCCAGCAGCCCCCATGGTTCCCAGAAAAACTACGAGCAGTACTTC.

Concerning this clonotype itself: This may arise from a read error, as a much more abundant clone is one base away. The CDR3 nucleotides read TGTGCCACCAGTGATTTCCCAGATACGCAGTTTTTT. This sequence encodes CATSDFPDTQFF. The chain joins TRBV24-1 to TRBJ2-3; D is uncertain. This CDR3 has 12 amino acids. The V gene's germline CDR1 is KGHDR and CDR2 SFDVKD.

This clonotype was seen ten or more times. The chain employs TRBV20-1 and TRBJ2-5; the match to TRBD2 covers 8 bases. Per germline, CDR1 DFQATT and CDR2 SNEGSKA (reference sequence). V lost 2 bases and J lost 3; bases outside the gene matches: 5. The CDR3 length is 14 residues. The CDR3 is CSARHKAGEETQYF. The CDR3 DNA is TGCAGTGCTAGACACAAAGCGGGGGAAGAGACCCAGTACTTC.

This chain links TRBV12-3 or TRBV12-4 with TRBJ2-2; D may be TRBD1 (5 bases). V lost 2 bases to trimming and J lost 5 bases, with 12 bases between them. The CDR3 has 15 residues. The CDR3: CASSLRAGRTGELFF. DNA for the CDR3: TGTGCCAGCAGTTTACGGGCAGGGCGGACCGGGGAGCTGTTTTTT.

The chain recombines TRBV2 with TRBJ2-7, with D possibly being TRBD1 (5 bases). There are 14 residues in the CDR3. V gave up 5 bases and J gave up 3 bases, with 14 bases separating them. The V gene's germline CDR1 is SNHLY and CDR2 FYNNEI. The CDR3 DNA follows: TGTGCCAGCAGTCAATGGCAGGGATTCTACGAGCAGTACTTC. Its protein is CASSQWQGFYEQYF.

This chain connects TRBV14 to TRBJ2-1; D call uncertain. CDR3 length: 12 residues. CDR1 SGHDN and CDR2 FVKESK come from the germline V gene. V was clipped by 2 bases and J by 9 bases, with 8 bases between them. CDR3 sequence (DNA): TGTGCCAGCAGCCAACTCCGAGGTGAGCAGTTCTTC. Protein product: CASSQLRGEQFF.

In its sample, this clonotype was seen many times. CDR3 in amino acids: CASSPFTGGYRVNEQFF. The CDR3 DNA reads TGTGCCAGCAGTCCTTTCACAGGGGGCTACAGGGTAAATGAGCAGTTCTTC. The chain uses TRBV27 and TRBJ2-1; 9 bases are shared with TRBD1. Germline trimming cut 5 bases from V and 7 bases from J; bases unmatched to any gene: 15. Germline loops: CDR1 MNHEY, CDR2 SMNVEV (reference sequence). The CDR3 consists of 17 residues.

This clonotype was recorded at least ten times. The J gene is TRBJ2-3, the V gene TRBV25-1, with TRBD2 identical over 7 bases. CDR3 length: 16 amino acids. The V gene end was trimmed by 2 bases and the J gene end by 8 bases; junction bases not matched to a gene: 13. Germline CDR1 reads MGHDK; CDR2 reads SYGVNS. CDR3 protein: CASSERMGEGRATQYF. The DNA for the CDR3 is TGTGCCAGCAGTGAACGGATGGGGGAGGGCCGGGCTACGCAGTATTTT.

This chain uses TRBV10-3 with TRBJ2-2, with TRBD1 identical over 10 bases. Looked up from germline, CDR1 is ENHRY and CDR2 is SYGVKD. This CDR3 has 17 amino acids. V dropped 4 bases and J dropped 4; count of bases not matched to a gene: 9. The CDR3 coding sequence is TGTGCCATCAGTGCTCCTGCGGGGACAGGGGCCACCGGGGAGCTGTTTTTT. Its protein product is CAISAPAGTGATGELFF.

In DNA, the CDR3 is TGTGCCAGCAGTTACCCGGCAGGCTCCCCTAGGGAGACCCAGTACTTC. Its protein product is CASSYPAGSPRETQYF. The chain uses TRBV6-2 or TRBV6-3 and TRBJ2-5; D is undetermined. There are 16 residues in the CDR3. V was shortened by 2 bases and J by 5 bases, with 18 bases between the two germline ends. Germline V gene data show CDR1 as MNHEY and CDR2 as SVGEGT.

The table lists this clonotype with a few counts. The rearrangement joins TRBV4-1 to TRBJ2-3; 8 bases align to TRBD2. The CDR3 loop spans 15 amino acids. Germline V gene lookup returns CDR1 MGHRA and CDR2 YSYEKL. V was clipped by 1 base and J by 2 bases; unmatched bases: 2. Here the CDR3 DNA reads TGCGCCAGCAGCCAAGGAGCGGGAGCCACAGATACGCAGTATTTT. Translating gives CASSQGAGATDTQYF.

The table lists this clonotype with a few counts. The chain carries TRBV12-3 or TRBV12-4 and TRBJ2-7; D possibly uses TRBD1 or TRBD2 (5 bases each). This CDR3 has 14 amino acids. Trimming pared 5 bases from V and 2 bases from J, leaving 13 bases between. In DNA form, the CDR3 reads TGTGCCAGCAGTCCCGGGACCACCACCTACGAGCAGTACTTC. It translates to CASSPGTTTYEQYF.

This clonotype was detected many times. The J gene is TRBJ2-4, the V gene TRBV12-3 or TRBV12-4; D uncertain. This CDR3 has 12 amino acids. The V gene lost 4 bases and the J gene lost 11 bases, with 12 bases spanning the gap. Here the CDR3 reads CASSSPNSVQYF. The CDR3 nucleotides read TGTGCCAGCAGTTCCCCTAATTCCGTTCAGTACTTC.

This sequence joins TRBV12-3 or TRBV12-4 and TRBJ2-6; 12 bases line up with TRBD1. J gave up 0 bases and V 5 bases, and 11 bases lay outside the gene matches. The CDR3 is 20 amino acids. The CDR3 DNA reads TGTGCCAGCAGTCGCCCTCCGGGACAGGGGGCCCTCTCTGGGGCCAACGTCCTGACTTTC. Residues: CASSRPPGQGALSGANVLTF.

The chain combines TRBV5-5 with TRBJ1-3; no clear D. The V gene lost 0 bases and the J gene lost 5 bases, with 15 bases spanning the gap. This CDR3 contains 16 residues. From germline, CDR1 is SGHKS and CDR2 YYEKEE (reference sequence). CDR3 sequence reads: CASSLAFRSDRNTIYF. CDR3 in DNA: TGTGCCAGCAGCTTGGCGTTCAGGTCGGACCGAAACACCATATATTTT.

This clonotype came up a few times. This chain connects TRBV7-2 to TRBJ2-7; tentatively, D is TRBD1 or TRBD2 (5 bases each). Germline V gene lookup returns CDR1 SGHTA and CDR2 FQGNSA. The CDR3 is 16 residues long. V gave up 8 bases and J gave up 4 bases, with 24 bases separating them. The CDR3 loop is CASGLGVGDRRYEQYF. DNA for the CDR3: TGTGCCAGCGGGTTGGGGGTTGGGGACCGGCGGTACGAGCAGTACTTC.

DNA of the CDR3: TGTGCCAGCAGCTTAAGGGGACAGGGGGCGCCTGGGGCCAACGTCCTGACTTTC. Amino acids: CASSLRGQGAPGANVLTF. The J gene is TRBJ2-6, the V gene TRBV7-6; 12 bases match TRBD1. The CDR3 length is 18 residues. The V and J ends lost 2 bases and 2 bases, in that order; junction bases with no gene match: 4. The germline CDR1 and CDR2 sequences are SGHVS and FNYEAQ.

This clonotype has a handful of counts. The chain combines TRBV3-1 with TRBJ1-6, with D possibly being TRBD1 (5 bases). The CDR3 totals 14 residues. Trimming stripped 2 bases from V and 8 bases from J, with 10 bases between. Germline CDR1 LGHDT, CDR2 YNNKEL (reference sequence). DNA for the CDR3: TGTGCCAGCAGCCAACGGACACGGGATTCACCCCTCCACTTT. It is translated as CASSQRTRDSPLHF.

This clonotype appeared a few times. The rearrangement uses TRBV27 and TRBJ2-3; the match to TRBD2 covers 11 bases. Germline loops: CDR1 MNHEY, CDR2 SMNVEV (reference sequence). The ends lost 6 bases at V and 4 bases at J; junction bases unmatched: 15. The CDR3 is 18 residues long. The CDR3 reads CASRQLIISGGVPDTQYF. The CDR3 DNA sequence: TGTGCCAGCAGACAACTAATTATTAGCGGGGGGGTCCCAGATACGCAGTATTTT.